What follows is one T cell receptor (beta chain) and its context. Its antigen is not identified. This sample stems from a study of T cell repertoires in cytomegalovirus infection. Study-wide background: Recently described HLA-C-restricted plus well-studied HLA-B-restricted CMV epitopes were used. Indicated by public TCR beta signatures were CMV infection and matching HLA type. Study outcomes and limitations: In two of eight donors, the top clonotype was HLA-C-restricted CMV-specific. Cumulative public TCR beta family frequency identified carriers of CMV plus the relevant HLA.

Germline CDR1 is DFQATT and CDR2 is SNEGSKA (reference sequence). The CDR3 spans 15 residues. V was trimmed by 5 bases and J by 3 bases, leaving 20 bases between them. TCRdb reprocessed the reads via MiXCR and lists one record per CDR3 protein. This sample has approximately 910,000 distinct CDR3 sequences, with approximately 33% found just once. V gene TRBV20-1 combines with J gene TRBJ2-7, with a tentative D call TRBD2 (6 bases). The source is a human donor in good health (CMV status not recorded). Some clones in this sample may be carry-over from other donors' samples. This material consisted of cultured CD8+ T cells from PBMCs, taken from culture after CMV antigen stimulation. The CDR3 nucleotides are TGCAGTGCTGGGCCTATGGGGGGACGGAGCTACGAGCAGTACTTC. The encoded protein is CSAGPMGGRSYEQYF.